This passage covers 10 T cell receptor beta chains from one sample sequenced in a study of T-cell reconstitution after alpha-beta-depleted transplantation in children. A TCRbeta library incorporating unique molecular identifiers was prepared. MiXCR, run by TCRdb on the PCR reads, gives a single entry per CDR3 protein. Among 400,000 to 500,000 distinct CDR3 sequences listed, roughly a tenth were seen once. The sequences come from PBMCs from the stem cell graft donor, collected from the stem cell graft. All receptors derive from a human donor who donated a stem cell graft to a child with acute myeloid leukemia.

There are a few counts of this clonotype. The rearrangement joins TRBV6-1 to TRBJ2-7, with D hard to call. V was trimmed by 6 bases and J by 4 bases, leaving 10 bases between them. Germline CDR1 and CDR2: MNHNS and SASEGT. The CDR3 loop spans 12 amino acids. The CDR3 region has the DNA TGTGCCAGCAGGACGGCTGATTACGAGCAGTACGTC. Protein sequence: CASRTADYEQYV.

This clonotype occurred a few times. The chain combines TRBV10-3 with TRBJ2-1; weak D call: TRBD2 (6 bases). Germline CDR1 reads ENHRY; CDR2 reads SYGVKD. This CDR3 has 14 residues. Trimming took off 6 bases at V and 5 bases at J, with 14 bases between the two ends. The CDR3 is CAISHRDSNNEQFF. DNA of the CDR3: TGTGCCATCAGCCACCGGGACTCAAACAATGAGCAGTTCTTC.

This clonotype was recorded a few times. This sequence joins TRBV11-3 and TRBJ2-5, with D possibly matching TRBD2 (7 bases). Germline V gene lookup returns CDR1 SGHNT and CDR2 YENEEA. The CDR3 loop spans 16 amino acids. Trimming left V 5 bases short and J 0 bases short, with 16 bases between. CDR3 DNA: TGTGCCAGCAGCGATGGGGGGGGCGGTCACCAAGAGACCCAGTACTTC. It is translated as CASSDGGGGHQETQYF.

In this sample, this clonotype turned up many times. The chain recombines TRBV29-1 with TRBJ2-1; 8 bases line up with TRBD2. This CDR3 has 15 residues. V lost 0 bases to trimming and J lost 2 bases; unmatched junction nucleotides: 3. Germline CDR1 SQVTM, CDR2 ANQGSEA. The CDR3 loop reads CSVEEGREAYNEQFF. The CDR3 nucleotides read TGCAGCGTTGAAGAGGGGCGGGAGGCCTACAATGAGCAGTTCTTC.

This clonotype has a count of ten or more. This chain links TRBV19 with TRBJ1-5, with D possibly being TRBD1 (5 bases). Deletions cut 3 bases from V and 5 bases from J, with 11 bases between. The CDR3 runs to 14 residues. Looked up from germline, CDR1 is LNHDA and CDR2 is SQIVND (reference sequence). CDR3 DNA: TGTGCCAGTAGTATCCAACAGGATTATCAGCCCCAGCATTTT. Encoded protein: CASSIQQDYQPQHF.

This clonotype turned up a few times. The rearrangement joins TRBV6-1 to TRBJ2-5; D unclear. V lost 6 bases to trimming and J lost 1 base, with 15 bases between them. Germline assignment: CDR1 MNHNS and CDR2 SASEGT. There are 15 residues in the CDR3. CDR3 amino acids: CASSPPYQGQETQYF. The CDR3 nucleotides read TGTGCCAGCAGCCCCCCTTACCAAGGCCAAGAGACCCAGTACTTC.

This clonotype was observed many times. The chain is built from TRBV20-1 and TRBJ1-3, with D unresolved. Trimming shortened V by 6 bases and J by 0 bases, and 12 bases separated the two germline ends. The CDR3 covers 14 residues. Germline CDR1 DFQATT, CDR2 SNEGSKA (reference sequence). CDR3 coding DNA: TGCAGTGCCCCCGCCGAAAGCTCTGGAAACACCATATATTTT. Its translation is CSAPAESSGNTIYF.

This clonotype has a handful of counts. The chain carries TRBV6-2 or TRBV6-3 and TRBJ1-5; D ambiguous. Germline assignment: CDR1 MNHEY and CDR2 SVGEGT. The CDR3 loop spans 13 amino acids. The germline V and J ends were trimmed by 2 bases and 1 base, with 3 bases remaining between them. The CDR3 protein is CASSYRSNQPQHF. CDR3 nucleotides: TGTGCCAGCAGTTACAGGAGCAATCAGCCCCAGCATTTT.

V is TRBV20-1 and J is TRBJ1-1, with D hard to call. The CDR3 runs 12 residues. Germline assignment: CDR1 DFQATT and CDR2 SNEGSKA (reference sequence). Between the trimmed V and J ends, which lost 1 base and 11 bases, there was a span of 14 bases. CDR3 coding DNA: TGCAGTGCTAGAGTTCGGCCGGGTGAGGCTTTCTTT. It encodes CSARVRPGEAFF.

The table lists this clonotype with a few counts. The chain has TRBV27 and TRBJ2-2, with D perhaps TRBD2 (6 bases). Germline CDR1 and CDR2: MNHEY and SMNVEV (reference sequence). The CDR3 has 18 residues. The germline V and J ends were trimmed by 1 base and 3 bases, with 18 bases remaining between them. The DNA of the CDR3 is TGTGCCAGCAGTTTATGGGTATCGACGGGAGTTTACACCGGGGAGCTGTTTTTT. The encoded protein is CASSLWVSTGVYTGELFF.